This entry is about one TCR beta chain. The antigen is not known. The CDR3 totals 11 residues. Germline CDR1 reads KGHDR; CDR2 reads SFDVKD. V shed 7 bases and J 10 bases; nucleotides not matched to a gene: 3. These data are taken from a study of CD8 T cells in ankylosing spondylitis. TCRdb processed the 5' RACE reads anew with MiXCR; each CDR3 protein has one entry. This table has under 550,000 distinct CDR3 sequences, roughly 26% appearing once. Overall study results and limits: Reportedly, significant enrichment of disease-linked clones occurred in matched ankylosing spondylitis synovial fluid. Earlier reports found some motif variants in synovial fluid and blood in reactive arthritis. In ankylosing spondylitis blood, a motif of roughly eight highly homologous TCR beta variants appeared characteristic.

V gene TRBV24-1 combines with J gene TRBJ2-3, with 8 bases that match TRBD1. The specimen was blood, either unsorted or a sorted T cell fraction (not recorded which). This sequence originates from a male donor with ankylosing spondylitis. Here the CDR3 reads CATSSGGSQYF. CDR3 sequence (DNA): TGTGCCACCAGCTCAGGGGGCTCGCAGTATTTT.